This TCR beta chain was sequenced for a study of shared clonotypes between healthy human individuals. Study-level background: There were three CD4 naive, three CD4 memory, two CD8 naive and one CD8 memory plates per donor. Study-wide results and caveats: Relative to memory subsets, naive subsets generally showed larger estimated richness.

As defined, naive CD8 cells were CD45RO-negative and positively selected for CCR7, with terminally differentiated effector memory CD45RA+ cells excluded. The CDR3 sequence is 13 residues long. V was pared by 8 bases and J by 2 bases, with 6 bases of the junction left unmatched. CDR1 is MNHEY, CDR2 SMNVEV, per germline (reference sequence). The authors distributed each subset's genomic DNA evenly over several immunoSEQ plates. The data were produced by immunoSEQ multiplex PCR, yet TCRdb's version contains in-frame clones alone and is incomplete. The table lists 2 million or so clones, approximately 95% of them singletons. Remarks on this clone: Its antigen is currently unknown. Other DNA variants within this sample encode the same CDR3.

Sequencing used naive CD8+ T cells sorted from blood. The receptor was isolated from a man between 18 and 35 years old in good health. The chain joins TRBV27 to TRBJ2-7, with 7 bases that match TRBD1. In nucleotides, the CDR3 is TGTGCCAGCTCCCGGGACAGAGCCTACGAGCAGTACTTC. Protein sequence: CASSRDRAYEQYF.